This TCR beta chain was captured in a study of blood T cell repertoires in COVID-19. Original handling: Researchers report that nucleated cell counts were estimated from reference gene primer amplification. Sequencing was performed with immunoSEQ multiplex PCR; in TCRdb, only in-frame clones are kept and a portion is missing. V and J calls and clone size are those listed in that table; D and trimming were worked out from the DNA. The data show more than 200,000 clones, less than 90% seen once. The V segment lost 1 base and the J segment 1 base; nucleotides outside the gene matches: 3. The CDR3 length is 16 residues. Per germline, CDR1 MDHEN and CDR2 SYDVKM. In the case of this clone: Other DNA sequences from this sample encode an identical CDR3 as well.

This chain connects TRBV28 to TRBJ2-2; 7 nucleotides agree with TRBD2. Material for sequencing was peripheral blood. This TCR derives from an elderly woman with COVID-19, enrolled during active disease. This CDR3 reads CASSLFASGNTGELFF. CDR3 bases: TGTGCCAGCAGTTTATTTGCTAGCGGGAACACCGGGGAGCTGTTTTTT. The complete variable domain, with remaining parts taken from reference TRBV28 and TRBJ2-2, reads DVKVTQSSRYLVKRTGEKVFLECVQDMDHENMFWYRQDPGLGLRLIYFSYDVKMKEKGDIPEGYSVSREKKERFSLILESASTNQTSMYLCASSLFASGNTGELFFGEGSRLTVL.